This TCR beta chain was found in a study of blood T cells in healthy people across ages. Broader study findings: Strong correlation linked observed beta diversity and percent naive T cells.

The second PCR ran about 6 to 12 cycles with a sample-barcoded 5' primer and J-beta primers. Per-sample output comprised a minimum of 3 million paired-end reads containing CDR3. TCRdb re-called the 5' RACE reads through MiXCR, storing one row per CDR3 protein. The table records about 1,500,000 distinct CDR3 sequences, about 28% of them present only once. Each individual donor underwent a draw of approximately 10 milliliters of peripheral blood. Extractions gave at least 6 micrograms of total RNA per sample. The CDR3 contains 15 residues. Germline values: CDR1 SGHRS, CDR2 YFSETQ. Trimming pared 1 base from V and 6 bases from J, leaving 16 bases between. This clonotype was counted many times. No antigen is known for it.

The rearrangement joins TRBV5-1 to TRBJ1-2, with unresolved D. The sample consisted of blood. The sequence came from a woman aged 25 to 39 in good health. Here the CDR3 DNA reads TGCGCCAGCAGCTTGAATAATATGGGCGGCGATGGCTACACCTTC. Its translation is CASSLNNMGGDGYTF.